This record looks at one TCR beta chain sequence and its context. The sample comes from a study of blood T cell repertoires in COVID-19. About the research overall: Italy, Spain and the United States were the sources of the convalescent and acute COVID-19 samples. PBMCs, B-cell-depleted T cells, or T cells provided the cDNA or gDNA that made up the material.

Looked up from germline, CDR1 is MNHEY and CDR2 is SVGAGI. The CDR3 has 13 amino acids. V lost 5 bases and J lost 3, with 10 bases in between. Authors' processing steps: Cell counts per sample came from amplifying reference gene primers. This table comes from immunoSEQ multiplex PCR, and its TCRdb copy is limited to in-frame clones, with some not included. V, J and clone size are taken as reported in that table, and D and trimming were inferred from the DNA itself. The profile shows 90,000 to 130,000 clones, 70% to 90% of them singletons. The sequencing sample was made of peripheral blood. The chain links TRBV6-5 to TRBJ1-1; no reliable D call. This receptor was taken from a human donor in a cohort sampled during active COVID-19. CDR3 loop: CASSQRRDTEAFF. As DNA, the CDR3 is TGTGCCAGCAGTCAACGACGGGACACTGAAGCTTTCTTT.